This T cell receptor beta chain was recovered during a study of T cells after yellow fever vaccination. Study-wide context: Tscm, CM, EM and EMRA memory subsets were sorted by CD3, CD45RA, CCR7 and CD95. Findings and limits, study-wide: Clones from primary vaccination mostly reappeared after the booster (over 95% CD4, around 90% CD8). On day 0, almost all vaccine-responding clonotypes were undetectable in sorted memory subsets.

A process of 5'RACE template switching, which added a universal primer site and UMIs, was used to make TCR cDNA. One entry per CDR3 protein results from TCRdb running MiXCR on the 5' RACE reads. The sample holds more than 15,000 distinct CDR3 sequences; roughly 3.7% are singletons and the top ten take less than 0.45%. This clonotype showed up many times. The sequencing here drew on PBMCs, either bulk or a sorted T-cell subset (CD4+, CD8+, memory, or dextramer-sorted; not recorded which), taken 15 days after the yellow fever booster vaccination. The sequence was obtained from a man aged 30 to 39 who received the YFV17D yellow fever vaccine.

CDR3 amino acids: CASSGKSSGESYNEQFF. CDR3 bases: TGTGCCAGCAGCGGAAAGTCTAGCGGGGAATCCTACAATGAGCAGTTCTTC. The rearrangement joins TRBV7-9 to TRBJ2-1, with 9 bases identical to TRBD2. The trim removed 5 bases at V and 1 base at J, leaving 9 bases unmatched. Germline-derived CDR1 and CDR2 are SEHNR and FQNEAQ (reference sequence). The CDR3 runs 17 residues.